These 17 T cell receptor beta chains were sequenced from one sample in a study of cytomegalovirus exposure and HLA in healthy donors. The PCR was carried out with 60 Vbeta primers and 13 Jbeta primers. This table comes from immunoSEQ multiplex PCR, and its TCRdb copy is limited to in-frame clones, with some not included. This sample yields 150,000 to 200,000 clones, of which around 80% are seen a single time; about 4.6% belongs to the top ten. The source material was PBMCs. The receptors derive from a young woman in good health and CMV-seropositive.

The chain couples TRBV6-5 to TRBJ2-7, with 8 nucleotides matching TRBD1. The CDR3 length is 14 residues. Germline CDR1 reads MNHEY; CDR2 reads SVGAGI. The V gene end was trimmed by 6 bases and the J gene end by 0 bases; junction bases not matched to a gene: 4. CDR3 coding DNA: TGTGCCAGCAGAGAACAGGGGGACTCCTACGAGCAGTACTTC. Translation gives CASREQGDSYEQYF.

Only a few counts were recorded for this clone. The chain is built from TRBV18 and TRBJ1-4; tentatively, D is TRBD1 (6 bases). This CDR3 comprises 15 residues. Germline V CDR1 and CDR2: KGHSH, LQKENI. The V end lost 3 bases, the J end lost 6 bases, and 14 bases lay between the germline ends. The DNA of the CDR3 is TGTGCCAGCTCACCGTATGAGTCAGGGGATGAAAAACTGTTTTTT. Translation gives CASSPYESGDEKLFF. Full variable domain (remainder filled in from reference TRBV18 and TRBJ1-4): NAGVMQNPRHLVRRRGQEARLRCSPMKGHSHVYWYRQLPEEGLKFMVYLQKENIIDESGMPKERFSAEFPKEGPSILRIQQVVRGDSAAYFCASSPYESGDEKLFFGSGTQLSVL.

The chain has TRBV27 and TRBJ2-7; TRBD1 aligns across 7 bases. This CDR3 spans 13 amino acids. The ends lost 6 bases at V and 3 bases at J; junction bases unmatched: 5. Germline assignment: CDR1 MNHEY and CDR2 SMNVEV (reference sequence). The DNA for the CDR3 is TGTGCCAGCAGCCTTACAGGGGACTACGAGCAGTACTTC. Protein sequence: CASSLTGDYEQYF.

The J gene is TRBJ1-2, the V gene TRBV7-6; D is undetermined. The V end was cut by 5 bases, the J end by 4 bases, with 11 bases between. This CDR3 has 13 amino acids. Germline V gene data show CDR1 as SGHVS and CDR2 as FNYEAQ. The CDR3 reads CASSPGLSYGYTF. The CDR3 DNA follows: TGTGCCAGCAGCCCCGGACTGAGCTATGGCTACACCTTC.

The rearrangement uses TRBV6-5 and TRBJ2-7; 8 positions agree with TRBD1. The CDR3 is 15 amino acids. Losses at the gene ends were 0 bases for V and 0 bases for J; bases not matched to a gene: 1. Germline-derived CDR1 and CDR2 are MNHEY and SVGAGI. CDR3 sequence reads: CASSYSGQGSYEQYF. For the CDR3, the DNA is TGTGCCAGCAGTTACTCTGGACAGGGCTCCTACGAGCAGTACTTC.

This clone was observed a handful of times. Here the CDR3 reads CASSLVAPGDTEAFF. Written as DNA, the CDR3 is TGCGCCAGCAGCTTGGTCGCACCGGGGGACACTGAAGCTTTCTTT. The V call is TRBV5-1, the J call TRBJ1-1; possibly TRBD1 for D (5 bases). This CDR3 is 15 amino acids long. Looked up from germline, CDR1 is SGHRS and CDR2 is YFSETQ. Trimming shortened V by 0 bases and J by 3 bases, and 12 bases separated the two germline ends.

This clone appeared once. The chain's CDR3 is CASSYTRVSGYLQSTGELFF. In nucleotides, the CDR3 is TGTGCCAGCAGCTACACCCGAGTTAGCGGATACCTTCAGAGCACCGGGGAGCTGTTTTTT. This chain uses TRBV7-6 with TRBJ2-2, with D tentatively TRBD2 (6 bases). This CDR3 is 20 amino acids long. CDR1 and CDR2 from the germline V gene are SGHVS and FNYEAQ. V dropped 4 bases and J dropped 4 bases, with 28 bases sitting between them.

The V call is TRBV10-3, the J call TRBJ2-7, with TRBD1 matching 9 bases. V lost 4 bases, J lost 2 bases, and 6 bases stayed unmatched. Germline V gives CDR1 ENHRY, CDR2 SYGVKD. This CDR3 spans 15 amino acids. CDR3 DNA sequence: TGTGCCATCAGTGTAGGGGACAGGGTAACCTACGAGCAGTACTTC. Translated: CAISVGDRVTYEQYF.

CDR3 region: CASSLTGRGQETQYF. CDR3 nucleotide sequence: TGTGCCAGCAGCCTAACCGGACGGGGACAAGAGACCCAGTACTTC. The J gene is TRBJ2-5, the V gene TRBV7-9, with D possibly matching TRBD2 (5 bases). The germline CDR1 and CDR2 sequences are SEHNR and FQNEAQ (reference sequence). V dropped 5 bases and J dropped 2 bases, with 15 bases sitting between them. The CDR3 is 15 amino acids.

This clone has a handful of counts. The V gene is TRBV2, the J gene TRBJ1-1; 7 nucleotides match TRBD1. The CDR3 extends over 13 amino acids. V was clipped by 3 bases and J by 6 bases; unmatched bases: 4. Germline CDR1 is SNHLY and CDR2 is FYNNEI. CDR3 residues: CASSERGLAEAFF. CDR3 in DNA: TGTGCCAGCAGTGAGAGGGGGCTGGCTGAAGCTTTCTTT. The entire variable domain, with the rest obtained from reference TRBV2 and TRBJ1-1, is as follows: EPEVTQTPSHQVTQMGQEVILRCVPISNHLYFYWYRQILGQKVEFLVSFYNNEISEKSEIFDDQFSVERPDGSNFTLKIRSTKLEDSAMYFCASSERGLAEAFFGQGTRLTVV.

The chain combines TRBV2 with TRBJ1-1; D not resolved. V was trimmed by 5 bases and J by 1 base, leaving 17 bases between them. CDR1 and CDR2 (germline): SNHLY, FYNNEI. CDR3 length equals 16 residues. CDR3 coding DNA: TGTGCCAGCAGTTTCCAGCGAAGTGGAGGGAACACTGAAGCTTTCTTT. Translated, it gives CASSFQRSGGNTEAFF.

CDR3: CASSLTGGVETQYF. The CDR3 bases are TGTGCCAGCAGTTTGACAGGGGGCGTAGAGACCCAGTACTTC. This chain joins TRBV6-5 and TRBJ2-5, with TRBD1 matching over 10 bases. Germline values: CDR1 MNHEY, CDR2 SVGAGI. CDR3 length: 14 amino acids. The V and J ends lost 4 bases and 4 bases, in that order; junction bases with no gene match: 3.

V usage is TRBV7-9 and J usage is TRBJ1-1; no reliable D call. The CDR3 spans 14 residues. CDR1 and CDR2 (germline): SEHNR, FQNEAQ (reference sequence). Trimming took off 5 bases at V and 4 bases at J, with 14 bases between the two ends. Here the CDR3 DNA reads TGTGCCAGCAGCGCCCCCACCCGGGGCACTGAAGCTTTCTTT. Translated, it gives CASSAPTRGTEAFF.

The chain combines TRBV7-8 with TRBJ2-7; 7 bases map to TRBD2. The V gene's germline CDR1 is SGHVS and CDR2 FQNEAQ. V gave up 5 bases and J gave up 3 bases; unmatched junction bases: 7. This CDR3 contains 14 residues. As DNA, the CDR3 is TGTGCCAGCAGCAAGCGGGGACGGGTCTACGAGCAGTACTTC. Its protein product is CASSKRGRVYEQYF.

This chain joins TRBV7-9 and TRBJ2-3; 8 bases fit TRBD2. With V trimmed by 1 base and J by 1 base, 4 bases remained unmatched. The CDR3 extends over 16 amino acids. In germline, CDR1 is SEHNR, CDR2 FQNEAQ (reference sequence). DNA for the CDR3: TGTGCCAGCAGCTTAGGTACTAGCGGCCGCACAGATACGCAGTATTTT. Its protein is CASSLGTSGRTDTQYF. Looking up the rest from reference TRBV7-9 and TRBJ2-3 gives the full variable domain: DTGVSQNPRHKITKRGQNVTFRCDPISEHNRLYWYRQTLGQGPEFLTYFQNEAQLEKSRLLSDRFSAERPKGSFSTLEIQRTEQGDSAMYLCASSLGTSGRTDTQYFGPGTRLTVL.

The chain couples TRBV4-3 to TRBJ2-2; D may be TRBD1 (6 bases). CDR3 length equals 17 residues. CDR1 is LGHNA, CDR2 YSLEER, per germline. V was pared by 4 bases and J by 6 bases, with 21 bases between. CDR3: CASSLRSRGASSGELFF. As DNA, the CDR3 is TGCGCCAGCAGCCTACGAAGCAGGGGCGCTTCTTCCGGGGAGCTGTTTTTT.

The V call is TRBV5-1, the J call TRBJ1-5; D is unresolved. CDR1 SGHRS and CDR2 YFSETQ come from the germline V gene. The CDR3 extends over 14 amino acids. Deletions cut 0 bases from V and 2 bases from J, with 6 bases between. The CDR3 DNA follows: TGCGCCAGCAGCTTGGCTGGCCGCAATCAGCCCCAGCATTTT. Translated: CASSLAGRNQPQHF.